The present entry profiles one TCR beta chain with its context. Its specificity is not known. This sample is drawn from a study of shared clonotypes between healthy human individuals. It was tens of millions of PBMCs that unsorted samples used for genomic DNA. Germline CDR1 SEHNR, CDR2 FQNEAQ (reference sequence). Trimming shortened V by 6 bases and J by 2 bases, and 17 bases separated the two germline ends. The CDR3 is made up of 15 amino acids. Broader study findings: Exclusively blood specimens were collected; tissue repertoires likely differ. Measured sharing among donors was expected to vary with sequencing depth.

Every immunoSEQ plate was one replicate of a subset's evenly spread DNA. Clones were read by immunoSEQ multiplex PCR, and TCRdb kept only the in-frame ones, dropping some. The table lists 450,000 to 650,000 clones, around 78% of them singletons. The clonotype originates from a middle-aged woman in good health. Some clones in this sample may be carry-over from other donors' samples. Sequenced sample: PBMCs. This chain links TRBV7-9 with TRBJ2-7, with D possibly TRBD2 on 7 matching bases. CDR3 sequence (DNA): TGTGCCAGCAGACCAATCCGGGGGGCCGCCTACGAGCAGTACTTC. Its translation is CASRPIRGAAYEQYF.